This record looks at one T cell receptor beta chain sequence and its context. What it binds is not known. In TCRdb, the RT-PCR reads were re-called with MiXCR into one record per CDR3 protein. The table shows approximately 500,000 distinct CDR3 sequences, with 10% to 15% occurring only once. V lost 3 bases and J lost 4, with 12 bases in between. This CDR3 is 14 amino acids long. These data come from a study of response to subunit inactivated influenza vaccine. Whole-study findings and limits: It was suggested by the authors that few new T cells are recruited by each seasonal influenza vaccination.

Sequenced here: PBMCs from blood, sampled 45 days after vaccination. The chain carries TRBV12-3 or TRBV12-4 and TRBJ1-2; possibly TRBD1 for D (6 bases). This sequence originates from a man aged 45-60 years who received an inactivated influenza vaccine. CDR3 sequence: CASSFTGPGYGYTF. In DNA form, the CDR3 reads TGTGCCAGCAGTTTCACAGGGCCCGGCTATGGCTACACCTTC.